These 12 T cell receptor beta chains were all obtained from the same sample, sequenced in a study of spatial heterogeneity in lung cancer. Using its own MiXCR run on the 5' RACE reads, TCRdb lists one record per CDR3 protein. This sample has about 26,000 distinct CDR3 sequences, with 9.5% to 15% found just once. Time point specified: sample taken at primary tumor resection. Whole RNA was taken from tumor, nontumor lung or frozen PBMC; it was then sequenced unsorted. This specimen was PBMCs, taken at surgery. The source of these receptors is a female donor with early-stage non-small cell lung cancer.

V usage is TRBV12-3 or TRBV12-4 and J usage is TRBJ2-7, with D hard to call. This CDR3 is built from 13 residues. With 1 base removed from V and 6 bases from J, the gap between germline ends came to 10 bases. Written as DNA, the CDR3 is TGTGCCAGCAGTTTAGTCGGCAGACTCGAGCAGTACTTC. Protein product: CASSLVGRLEQYF.

There are many counts of this clonotype. The genes are TRBV7-9 and TRBJ1-1; the D is unclear. V lost 6 bases and J 7 bases, leaving 15 bases between the germline ends. There are 13 residues in the CDR3. CDR1 and CDR2 from the germline V gene are SEHNR and FQNEAQ (reference sequence). The CDR3 reads CASSREVGNEAFF. As DNA, the CDR3 is TGTGCCAGCAGTCGGGAGGTGGGGAATGAAGCTTTCTTT.

This clonotype was seen more than once but under ten times. V gene TRBV7-9 combines with J gene TRBJ1-1, with D perhaps TRBD1 (6 bases). From germline, CDR1 is SEHNR and CDR2 FQNEAQ (reference sequence). This CDR3 spans 15 amino acids. V lost 7 bases and J lost 3, with 18 bases in between. DNA for the CDR3: TGTGCCAGCAAACCCCTACGGGGGCCGGACACTGAAGCTTTCTTT. As protein: CASKPLRGPDTEAFF. Complete variable domain (other parts from reference TRBV7-9 and TRBJ1-1): DTGVSQNPRHKITKRGQNVTFRCDPISEHNRLYWYRQTLGQGPEFLTYFQNEAQLEKSRLLSDRFSAERPKGSFSTLEIQRTEQGDSAMYLCASKPLRGPDTEAFFGQGTRLTVV.

This clonotype has just a few counts. The chain employs TRBV29-1 and TRBJ2-1; D might be TRBD2 (6 bases). CDR1 and CDR2 (germline): SQVTM, ANQGSEA. Trimming cost V 5 bases and J 1 base, with 12 bases left between them. The CDR3 covers 14 residues. CDR3 in DNA: TGCAGCGTTCCCACTAGCTATTCCTACAATGAGCAGTTCTTC. This codes for CSVPTSYSYNEQFF.

This clonotype was observed many times. This rearrangement joins TRBV6-2 or TRBV6-3 to TRBJ1-2; 10 bases map to TRBD1. The CDR3 covers 13 residues. Germline assignment: CDR1 MNHEY and CDR2 SVGEGT. Germline trimming cut 8 bases from V and 5 bases from J; bases unmatched to any gene: 5. The CDR3 coding sequence is TGTGCCAGCTGGACAGGGGGTGAATATGGCTACACCTTC. It is translated as CASWTGGEYGYTF.

The table lists this clonotype with many counts. The chain has TRBV20-1 and TRBJ1-2, with D possibly being TRBD1 (6 bases). The germline V gene has CDR1 DFQATT and CDR2 SNEGSKA (reference sequence). CDR3 size: 12 residues. V lost 4 bases to trimming and J lost 4 bases, with 10 bases between them. The CDR3 nucleotides are TGCAGTGCTAACAGGGAGTCCTATGGCTACACCTTC. As protein: CSANRESYGYTF.

This clonotype was seen many times. The chain uses TRBV2 and TRBJ2-1; weak D call: TRBD1 (5 bases). The CDR3 is 13 amino acids. Germline values: CDR1 SNHLY, CDR2 FYNNEI. V lost 6 bases and J 7 bases, leaving 13 bases between the germline ends. The CDR3 nucleotides read TGTGCCAGCAGCGACAGCCAGTGGAATGAGCAGTTCTTC. It translates to CASSDSQWNEQFF.

This clonotype was recorded only once. CDR3 loop: CASTVTGMGTQYF. CDR3 DNA sequence: TGTGCCAGTACCGTGACAGGGATGGGTACGCAGTATTTT. The chain couples TRBV19 to TRBJ2-3; the match to TRBD1 covers 7 bases. After removal of 7 bases from V and 8 bases from J, the junction contained 9 bases not matched to a gene. The CDR3 covers 13 residues. The germline V gene encodes CDR1 LNHDA and CDR2 SQIVND (reference sequence).

This clonotype was counted many times. This chain links TRBV9 with TRBJ2-3, with unresolved D. Germline CDR1 is SGDLS and CDR2 is YYNGEE. V was trimmed by 0 bases and J by 5 bases, leaving 7 bases between them. This CDR3 has 13 residues. CDR3 in amino acids: CASSVVGLDTQYF. The CDR3 DNA is TGTGCCAGCAGCGTAGTTGGTTTAGATACGCAGTATTTT.

This clonotype was seen many times. The chain recombines TRBV29-1 with TRBJ1-1; TRBD1 is a possible D gene (5 bases). Per germline, CDR1 SQVTM and CDR2 ANQGSEA. V lost 6 bases to trimming and J lost 0 bases, with 14 bases between them. The CDR3 has 14 amino acids. The CDR3 coding sequence is TGCAGCGTGGGAACAGGTTACATGAACACTGAAGCTTTCTTT. Its protein product is CSVGTGYMNTEAFF.

The chain carries TRBV29-1 and TRBJ2-7, with 9 bases fitting TRBD2. The V gene's germline CDR1 is SQVTM and CDR2 ANQGSEA. The CDR3 is made up of 16 amino acids. V dropped 3 bases and J dropped 2; count of bases not matched to a gene: 11. The CDR3 protein is CSVESVGASGAYEQYF. The CDR3 bases are TGCAGCGTTGAGAGCGTTGGAGCTAGCGGGGCCTACGAGCAGTACTTC.

This clonotype rates as medium-sized. J is TRBJ1-1 and V is TRBV28; perhaps TRBD1 as D (6 bases). Germline CDR1 and CDR2: MDHEN and SYDVKM. The V end lost 4 bases, the J end lost 1 base, and 25 bases lay between the germline ends. The CDR3 is 19 residues long. CDR3 bases: TGTGCCAGCAGTTACCCAGCCGCGACTGACAGGAGAAAGAACACTGAAGCTTTCTTT. Protein product: CASSYPAATDRRKNTEAFF.